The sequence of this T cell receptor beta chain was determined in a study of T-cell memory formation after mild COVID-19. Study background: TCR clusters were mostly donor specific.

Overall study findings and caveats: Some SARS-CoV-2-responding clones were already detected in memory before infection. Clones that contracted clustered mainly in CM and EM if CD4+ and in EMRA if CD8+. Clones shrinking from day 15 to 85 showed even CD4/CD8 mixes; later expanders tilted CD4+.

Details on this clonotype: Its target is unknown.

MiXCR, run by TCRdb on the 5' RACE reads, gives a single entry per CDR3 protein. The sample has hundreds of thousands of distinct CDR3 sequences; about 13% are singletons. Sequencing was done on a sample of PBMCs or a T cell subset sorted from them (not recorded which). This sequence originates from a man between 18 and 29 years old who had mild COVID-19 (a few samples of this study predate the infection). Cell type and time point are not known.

The CDR3 DNA sequence: TGTGCCAGCAGCACTGGACTAGCGGGGGTGCGCACAGATACGCAGTATTTT. It specifies CASSTGLAGVRTDTQYF. The chain links TRBV5-4 to TRBJ2-3, with 13 bases fitting TRBD2. Trimming cost V 4 bases and J 1 base; bases outside gene matches: 6. The CDR3 length is 17 residues. In germline, CDR1 is SGHNT, CDR2 YYREEE (reference sequence).